A single sample is the source of the 7 T cell receptor beta chains below, sequenced in a study of neurological immune-mediated disorders. TCRdb fed the 5' RACE reads into MiXCR, producing one record per CDR3 protein. The sample lists about 38,000 distinct CDR3 sequences, around 10% seen once, with roughly 4% in the top ten. Sequenced: CD4+ T cells from blood. These receptors originate from a woman aged 25 to 45 with HTLV-1-associated myelopathy (HAM/TSP).

V usage is TRBV3-1 and J usage is TRBJ2-5, with TRBD2 matching over 8 bases. CDR3 length equals 15 residues. V dropped 0 bases and J dropped 3; count of bases not matched to a gene: 3. Per germline, CDR1 LGHDT and CDR2 YNNKEL (reference sequence). The CDR3 sequence: CASSQDSGGEETQYF. CDR3 nucleotide sequence: TGTGCCAGCAGCCAAGACTCCGGGGGGGAAGAGACCCAGTACTTC.

This clonotype was seen many times. Written as DNA, the CDR3 is TGTGCCAGCAGCTCGTTCGGCCTCGGTGACAATGAGCAGTTCTTC. This codes for CASSSFGLGDNEQFF. The chain employs TRBV5-6 and TRBJ2-1; D gene uncertain. The CDR3 loop spans 15 amino acids. Germline CDR1 is SGHDT and CDR2 is YYEEEE. Trimming cost V 3 bases and J 5 bases, with 15 bases left between them.

As concerns this clonotype: No DNA is shown, since the ends of the CDR3 on it are uncertain; the CDR3 is the one TCRdb lists. V gene TRBV7-2 combines with J gene TRBJ1-6; the tabulated D call, TRBD1, remains unverified against the DNA. Germline V gene sequence: CDR1 SGHTA, CDR2 FQGNSA. Termini included, the CDR3 measures 22 amino acids. The chain's CDR3 is CASSFYICSARDGQGINSPLHF.

This clonotype was seen at least ten times. The chain combines TRBV5-1 with TRBJ2-1; 9 bases match TRBD1. The length of the CDR3 is 15 residues. V lost 4 bases to trimming and J lost 3 bases; unmatched junction nucleotides: 5. CDR1 is SGHRS and CDR2 is YFSETQ in the germline V gene. The CDR3 spells CASSQTTGGYNEQFF. In DNA form, the CDR3 reads TGCGCCAGCAGCCAGACGACAGGGGGCTACAATGAGCAGTTCTTC.

Ten or more counts support this clonotype. The chain has TRBV19 and TRBJ2-2; D is possibly TRBD2 (6 bases). This CDR3 region has 20 residues. Germline V lookup: CDR1 LNHDA, CDR2 SQIVND (reference sequence). Trimming cost V 6 bases and J 1 base, with 27 bases left between them. The chain's CDR3 is CASSAGRIHTRTMNTGELFF. CDR3 DNA: TGTGCCAGTAGCGCGGGGAGAATCCACACCCGCACTATGAACACCGGGGAGCTGTTTTTT.

This clonotype was counted many times. This chain links TRBV7-9 with TRBJ2-3; D not certain. Germline assignment: CDR1 SEHNR and CDR2 FQNEAQ (reference sequence). V was clipped by 5 bases and J by 2 bases, with 5 bases between them. The CDR3 runs to 12 residues. The CDR3 DNA follows: TGTGCCAGCAGCGCTATCACAGATACGCAGTATTTT. The encoded protein is CASSAITDTQYF.

This clonotype appeared many times. This chain links TRBV7-9 with TRBJ2-3; D may be TRBD2 (6 bases). The CDR3 is 14 amino acids. In germline, CDR1 is SEHNR, CDR2 FQNEAQ (reference sequence). V dropped 6 bases and J dropped 2 bases, with 12 bases sitting between them. The CDR3 is CASRSGVLTDTQYF. The DNA for the CDR3 is TGTGCCAGCAGGTCGGGGGTCCTCACAGATACGCAGTATTTT.